The 31 T cell receptor beta chains in this list originate from one sample, sequenced in a study of blood T cell repertoires in COVID-19. Method: immunoSEQ multiplex PCR; TCRdb's copy keeps in-frame clones and lacks some. Altogether roughly 160,000 clones are present, about four fifths being singletons, with the ten largest covering roughly 2%. Material: peripheral blood. The origin of the receptors is a woman at least 80 years old with acute or convalescent COVID-19.

The chain joins TRBV3-1 (or the pseudogene TRBV3-2) to TRBJ1-1, with D unclear. The germline gives CDR1 LGHDT, CDR2 YNNKEL (reference sequence). Between the trimmed V and J ends, which lost 4 bases and 3 bases, there was a span of 12 bases. This CDR3 is built from 14 residues. The CDR3 DNA reads TGTGCCAGCAGCCCGCGAGGGAGACACACTGAAGCTTTCTTT. Protein: CASSPRGRHTEAFF.

The gene calls are TRBV30 and TRBJ2-2, with 9 nucleotides matching TRBD1. CDR1 and CDR2 (germline): GTSNPN, SVGIG (reference sequence). This CDR3 comprises 14 residues. V gave up 2 bases and J gave up 5 bases; unmatched junction bases: 3. Here the CDR3 reads CAWSPGTGTGELFF. The CDR3 region has the DNA TGTGCCTGGAGTCCCGGGACAGGGACCGGGGAGCTGTTTTTT.

The J gene is TRBJ2-1, the V gene TRBV5-1, with a weak D call TRBD1 (6 bases). CDR1 SGHRS and CDR2 YFSETQ come from the germline V gene. CDR3 length: 16 amino acids. V shed 7 bases and J shed 3 bases, with 20 bases lying between them. This CDR3 reads CASSEYGGRGYNEQFF. The CDR3 bases are TGCGCCAGCTCGGAGTATGGGGGCAGGGGCTACAATGAGCAGTTCTTC.

The rearrangement uses TRBV30 and TRBJ2-3; D possibly corresponds to TRBD1 (6 bases). V shed 1 base and J shed 2 bases, with 13 bases lying between them. CDR3 length equals 15 residues. Germline CDR1 reads GTSNPN; CDR2 reads SVGIG (reference sequence). The DNA for the CDR3 is TGTGCCTGGAGTGCTGGGGGCCGTTTCACAGATACGCAGTATTTT. Encoded protein: CAWSAGGRFTDTQYF.

The genes are TRBV29-1 and TRBJ2-3; 9 bases map to TRBD1. J lost 1 base, V lost 6 bases, and 2 bases had no gene match. In germline, CDR1 is SQVTM, CDR2 ANQGSEA. This CDR3 spans 13 amino acids. Here the CDR3 DNA reads TGCAGCGTAAGACAGGGGGGCACAGATACGCAGTATTTT. Translated: CSVRQGGTDTQYF.

This clone has a handful of counts. This chain uses TRBV2 with TRBJ2-7; 11 bases are shared with TRBD2. Germline CDR1 reads SNHLY; CDR2 reads FYNNEI. Unmatched junction bases numbered 7, after V lost 6 bases and J lost 3 bases. The CDR3 length is 15 residues. Here the CDR3 reads CASRDSGGVGYEQYF. The CDR3 DNA is TGTGCCAGCAGAGATAGCGGGGGGGTTGGCTACGAGCAGTACTTC. Variable domain in full (rest from reference TRBV2 and TRBJ2-7): EPEVTQTPSHQVTQMGQEVILRCVPISNHLYFYWYRQILGQKVEFLVSFYNNEISEKSEIFDDQFSVERPDGSNFTLKIRSTKLEDSAMYFCASRDSGGVGYEQYFGPGTRLTVT.

This rearrangement joins TRBV29-1 to TRBJ2-5, with 8 bases that match TRBD2. The CDR3 consists of 13 residues. After removal of 7 bases from V and 1 base from J, the junction contained 5 bases not matched to a gene. CDR1 and CDR2 from the germline V gene are SQVTM and ANQGSEA. CDR3 DNA sequence: TGCAGCGCCGTAGCGGGGTCCCAAGAGACCCAGTACTTC. This codes for CSAVAGSQETQYF.

This sequence joins TRBV28 and TRBJ1-1; 9 bases are a match to TRBD1. CDR3 size: 17 residues. CDR1 is MDHEN, CDR2 SYDVKM, per germline. V lost 9 bases, J lost 5 bases, and 19 bases stayed unmatched. CDR3 in DNA: TGTGCCAGTCGAACAGGACAGGGGCGCCCATCCTTTACTGAAGCTTTCTTT. Protein product: CASRTGQGRPSFTEAFF.

The gene calls are TRBV7-2 and TRBJ2-5; TRBD2 might be the D (5 bases). Germline loops: CDR1 SGHTA, CDR2 FQGNSA. The V end lost 4 bases, the J end lost 5 bases, and 20 bases lay between the germline ends. The CDR3 is 16 residues long. The CDR3 loop reads CASSSPGVGVRETQYF. CDR3 coding DNA: TGTGCCAGCAGCTCCCCGGGCGTCGGGGTACGGGAGACCCAGTACTTC. Together with reference TRBV7-2 and TRBJ2-5, the CDR3 gives the full variable domain: GAGVSQSPSNKVTEKGKDVELRCDPISGHTALYWYRQSLGQGLEFLIYFQGNSAPDKSGLPSDRFSAERTGGSVSTLTIQRTQQEDSAVYLCASSSPGVGVRETQYFGPGTRLLVL.

V is TRBV19 and J is TRBJ1-1; tentative D call: TRBD1 (6 bases). The CDR3 spans 14 residues. Trimming removed 4 bases at V and 5 bases at J, with 14 bases between. Germline V CDR1 and CDR2: LNHDA, SQIVND (reference sequence). CDR3 sequence reads: CASSTVGAGTEAFF. The CDR3 nucleotides read TGTGCCAGTAGTACTGTGGGGGCGGGTACTGAAGCTTTCTTT.

Concerning this clone: The sample has other DNA sequences that encode this CDR3 too. The chain joins TRBV12-3 or TRBV12-4 to TRBJ1-2; D not certain. The germline V and J ends were trimmed by 6 bases and 1 base, with 9 bases remaining between them. The CDR3 has 13 residues. The CDR3, as DNA: TGTGCCAGCAGCCTTACAGTTAACTATGGCTACACCTTC. Protein product: CASSLTVNYGYTF.

The genes are TRBV7-2 and TRBJ2-1; no clear D. This CDR3 comprises 18 residues. V was shortened by 1 base and J by 0 bases, with 16 bases between the two germline ends. Germline assignment: CDR1 SGHTA and CDR2 FQGNSA. The CDR3 spells CASSLVRFAQSSYNEQFF. CDR3 DNA sequence: TGTGCCAGCAGCTTAGTGCGGTTTGCCCAGAGCTCCTACAATGAGCAGTTCTTC. Variable domain in full (rest from reference TRBV7-2 and TRBJ2-1): GAGVSQSPSNKVTEKGKDVELRCDPISGHTALYWYRQSLGQGLEFLIYFQGNSAPDKSGLPSDRFSAERTGGSVSTLTIQRTQQEDSAVYLCASSLVRFAQSSYNEQFFGPGTRLTVL.

The rearrangement links TRBV6-5 to TRBJ2-3; perhaps TRBD2 as D (5 bases). V was shortened by 7 bases and J by 0 bases, with 11 bases between the two germline ends. The CDR3 covers 14 residues. Germline CDR1 reads MNHEY; CDR2 reads SVGAGI. CDR3 bases: TGTGCCAGCACCCGGGGTACCAGCACAGATACGCAGTATTTT. The encoded protein is CASTRGTSTDTQYF.

The chain couples TRBV4-1 to TRBJ1-2, with 8 positions matching TRBD1. This CDR3 has 15 residues. Germline assignment: CDR1 MGHRA and CDR2 YSYEKL. With V trimmed by 0 bases and J by 3 bases, 3 bases remained unmatched. The CDR3 is CASSQDSRGHYGYTF. The CDR3 nucleotides are TGCGCCAGCAGCCAAGATAGCAGGGGGCACTATGGCTACACCTTC.

The chain uses TRBV19 and TRBJ2-2, with D unresolved. Deletions cut 3 bases from V and 7 bases from J, with 6 bases between. This CDR3 is built from 12 residues. In germline, CDR1 is LNHDA, CDR2 SQIVND (reference sequence). The CDR3, as DNA: TGTGCCAGTAGTATTAGCCGCGGGGAGCTGTTTTTT. This codes for CASSISRGELFF.

V is TRBV2 and J is TRBJ2-5, with D possibly TRBD1 on 6 matching bases. The CDR3 spans 14 residues. Per the germline V gene, CDR1 is SNHLY and CDR2 is FYNNEI. Deletions cut 6 bases from V and 2 bases from J, with 13 bases between. DNA of the CDR3: TGTGCCAGCAGGGCCGGGACACCTCAAGAGACCCAGTACTTC. This translates into CASRAGTPQETQYF.

This chain links TRBV5-1 with TRBJ1-1, with D perhaps matching TRBD1 (6 bases). Germline-derived CDR1 and CDR2 are SGHRS and YFSETQ. Trimming took 5 bases from V and 5 from J, leaving 16 bases between them. The CDR3 runs to 14 residues. CDR3 sequence: CASRWAGADTEAFF. CDR3 DNA sequence: TGCGCCAGCAGGTGGGCAGGGGCGGATACTGAAGCTTTCTTT.

The V gene is TRBV3-1 (or the pseudogene TRBV3-2), the J gene TRBJ1-5, with a weak D call TRBD1 (6 bases). The CDR3 has 14 residues. Trimming removed 4 bases at V and 7 bases at J, with 14 bases between. Germline-derived CDR1 and CDR2 are LGHDT and YNNKEL (reference sequence). For the CDR3, the DNA is TGTGCCAGCAGCCCCCAGGGGTTAGAACAGCCCCAGCATTTT. Translating it yields CASSPQGLEQPQHF.

The chain has TRBV7-3 and TRBJ2-1; 10 bases are a match to TRBD2. Looked up from germline, CDR1 is SGHTA and CDR2 is FQGTGA. Losses at the gene ends were 5 bases for V and 13 bases for J; bases not matched to a gene: 14. The CDR3 sequence is 15 residues long. The CDR3 coding sequence is TGTGCCAGCAGCCAAAACCCGGTGGTAGCGGGGGGACAGTTCTTC. It translates to CASSQNPVVAGGQFF. Full variable domain (missing parts from reference TRBV7-3 and TRBJ2-1): GAGVSQTPSNKVTEKGKYVELRCDPISGHTALYWYRQSLGQGPEFLIYFQGTGAADDSGLPNDRFFAVRPEGSVSTLKIQRTERGDSAVYLCASSQNPVVAGGQFFGPGTRLTVL.

V and J are TRBV4-2 and TRBJ2-2; 8 bases line up with TRBD2. Germline V gene lookup returns CDR1 LGHNA and CDR2 YNFKEQ. This CDR3 spans 17 amino acids. Unmatched junction bases numbered 21, after V lost 11 bases and J lost 7 bases. The chain's CDR3 is CARRRGAAGGQGGELFF. The DNA for the CDR3 is TGTGCCCGCCGCCGGGGGGCGGCGGGGGGCCAAGGCGGGGAGCTGTTTTTT.

This rearrangement joins TRBV6-1 to TRBJ2-1, with 7 bases fitting TRBD1. Germline V gene sequence: CDR1 MNHNS, CDR2 SASEGT. V gave up 4 bases and J gave up 2 bases; unmatched junction bases: 14. The CDR3 is made up of 18 amino acids. The CDR3 nucleotides read TGTGCCAGCAGTGGAGCCGGTTCACAGGGGAAAACCTACAATGAGCAGTTCTTC. Translating gives CASSGAGSQGKTYNEQFF.

The J gene is TRBJ1-2, the V gene TRBV19; 9 bases match TRBD1. CDR1 is LNHDA and CDR2 is SQIVND in the germline V gene (reference sequence). The CDR3 length is 15 residues. V lost 5 bases and J lost 7; bases outside the gene matches: 11. In nucleotides, the CDR3 is TGTGCCAGTAGTCGACGGACAGGGGAGAGACTTGGCTACACCTTC. It yields the protein CASSRRTGERLGYTF.

This clone was picked up one time. The chain joins TRBV19 to TRBJ2-2, with 8 bases lining up with TRBD1. Germline lookup yields CDR1 LNHDA and CDR2 SQIVND (reference sequence). The ends lost 3 bases at V and 6 bases at J; junction bases unmatched: 9. The CDR3 spans 16 residues. The CDR3 nucleotides read TGTGCCAGTAGTATTCATACAGGGGGTAGCGCCGGGGAGCTGTTTTTT. This sequence encodes CASSIHTGGSAGELFF.

CDR3 in DNA: TGTGCCAGCAGCTTCCGGGACAGGGCTTCACCCCTCCACTTT. Protein product: CASSFRDRASPLHF. The chain carries TRBV7-9 and TRBJ1-6; 9 positions agree with TRBD1. Trimming cost V 3 bases and J 9 bases; bases outside gene matches: 3. Germline values: CDR1 SEHNR, CDR2 FQNEAQ (reference sequence). CDR3 length equals 14 residues.

The rearrangement joins TRBV11-3 to TRBJ2-1; the D gene is possibly TRBD1 (5 bases). From germline, CDR1 is SGHNT and CDR2 YENEEA. Trimming removed 5 bases from V and 6 bases from J, with 17 bases in between. This CDR3 contains 15 residues. This CDR3 reads CASSQGRVLSNEQFF. CDR3 coding DNA: TGTGCCAGCAGCCAAGGCAGGGTATTGAGCAATGAGCAGTTCTTC.

This clone was observed many times. The chain recombines TRBV7-2 with TRBJ1-1; 7 bases line up with TRBD1. After removal of 5 bases from V and 5 bases from J, the junction contained 14 bases not matched to a gene. The CDR3 contains 16 residues. The germline V gene encodes CDR1 SGHTA and CDR2 FQGNSA. CDR3 protein: CASSPTGVSLRTEAFF. The CDR3, as DNA: TGTGCCAGCAGCCCTACAGGGGTATCTTTAAGAACTGAAGCTTTCTTT. Using reference TRBV7-2 and TRBJ1-1 for the parts outside the CDR3, the full variable domain is GAGVSQSPSNKVTEKGKDVELRCDPISGHTALYWYRQSLGQGLEFLIYFQGNSAPDKSGLPSDRFSAERTGGSVSTLTIQRTQQEDSAVYLCASSPTGVSLRTEAFFGQGTRLTVV.

The chain couples TRBV10-2 to TRBJ2-2, with 12 bases identical to TRBD2. Trimming cost V 0 bases and J 4 bases; bases outside gene matches: 9. Germline CDR1 and CDR2: WSHSY and SAAADI. The CDR3 runs to 19 residues. The CDR3 reads CASSESNPSGRVSTGELFF. CDR3 DNA sequence: TGCGCCAGCAGTGAGTCGAACCCTAGCGGGAGGGTGAGCACCGGGGAGCTGTTTTTT.

The chain couples TRBV19 to TRBJ2-2; D unclear. CDR1 and CDR2 from the germline V gene are LNHDA and SQIVND (reference sequence). This CDR3 region has 15 residues. V was pared by 7 bases and J by 1 base, with 13 bases between. CDR3 region: CASMGPPLNTGELFF. The CDR3 DNA sequence: TGTGCCAGTATGGGCCCCCCCCTGAACACCGGGGAGCTGTTTTTT. Full variable domain (rest looked up from reference TRBV19 and TRBJ2-2): DGGITQSPKYLFRKEGQNVTLSCEQNLNHDAMYWYRQDPGQGLRLIYYSQIVNDFQKGDIAEGYSVSREKKESFPLTVTSAQKNPTAFYLCASMGPPLNTGELFFGEGSRLTVL.

The gene calls are TRBV5-4 and TRBJ1-1, with D uncertain. Germline CDR1 is SGHNT and CDR2 is YYREEE (reference sequence). Trimming took off 0 bases at V and 1 base at J, with 7 bases between the two ends. This CDR3 is built from 14 residues. For the CDR3, the DNA is TGTGCCAGCAGCTTGGGACAAAAGAACACTGAAGCTTTCTTT. The encoded protein is CASSLGQKNTEAFF.

This clone has more than one count but fewer than ten. This rearrangement joins TRBV11-2 to TRBJ1-2, with D possibly being TRBD1 (5 bases). The CDR3 has 15 residues. Trimming shortened V by 0 bases and J by 2 bases, and 10 bases separated the two germline ends. From germline, CDR1 is SGHAT and CDR2 FQNNGV. The CDR3 loop is CASSLDRTTNYGYTF. CDR3 bases: TGTGCCAGCAGCTTAGACAGGACAACCAACTATGGCTACACCTTC.

This clone was seen a single time. The chain uses TRBV5-1 and TRBJ2-5; 9 nucleotides line up with TRBD1. Trimming at V came to 2 bases and at J to 13 bases, leaving 9 bases not matched to a gene. Germline CDR1 and CDR2: SGHRS and YFSETQ. The CDR3 consists of 13 residues. This CDR3 reads CASSLSPRDRVYF. For the CDR3, the DNA is TGCGCCAGCAGCTTAAGCCCTCGGGACAGGGTGTACTTC.